The 4 T cell receptor beta chains in this list originate from one sample, sequenced in a study of T cell repertoires in cytomegalovirus infection (dated by TCRdb to between 2018 and 2021). The run used an Illumina HiSeq 1500. The raw public reads went through TCRdb reprocessing: fastp at Q25, MiXCR clone calling, in-frame beta chains kept. Rows with one shared CDR3 protein collapse into an entry with the most common genes and DNA. The sample table shows 490,000 or so distinct CDR3 sequences, and around 10% are seen once. The top ten clones comprise more than 8.5% of the sample. Sequenced sample: PBMCs. Receptors were obtained from a human donor in good health (CMV status not recorded). Some clones in this sample may be carry-over from other donors' samples.

This clonotype occurred a few times. CDR3 DNA: TGTGCCAGCAGCCCCCAGGCAGGGGGGCATAACTATGGCTACACCTTC. Translating gives CASSPQAGGHNYGYTF. The rearrangement joins TRBV3-1 to TRBJ1-2, with TRBD1 matching 7 bases. The CDR3 contains 16 residues. V shed 4 bases, J shed 1 base, and the junction held 9 bases outside the gene matches. Per germline, CDR1 LGHDT and CDR2 YNNKEL (reference sequence).

This clonotype occurred once. Just one base apart from a much larger clone, this may be a read error. The chain uses TRBV12-3 or TRBV12-4 and TRBJ1-5; D gene unclear. V was clipped by 2 bases and J by 7 bases, with 12 bases between them. This CDR3 has 14 amino acids. CDR3 loop: CASSLSRPEQPQHF. CDR3 DNA: TGTGCCAGCAGTTTATCCCGACCGGAGCAGCCCCAGCATTTT.

Ten or more counts support this clonotype. The junction departs from the called germline gene at one end, perhaps through a read error. This chain connects TRBV12-3 or TRBV12-4 to TRBJ1-1, with D tentatively TRBD1 (6 bases). The length of the CDR3 is 12 residues. CDR3 sequence: CASSLFGTRVYF. CDR3 bases: TGTGCCAGCAGTTTATTCGGGACAAGGGTGTACTTT.

This clonotype has just a few counts. The V call is TRBV6-5, the J call TRBJ2-3; tentatively, D is TRBD1 or TRBD2 (5 bases each). The CDR3 is 13 residues long. Per germline, CDR1 MNHEY and CDR2 SVGAGI. Between the trimmed V and J ends, which lost 6 bases and 11 bases, there was a span of 18 bases. CDR3 DNA: TGTGCCAGCAGCCATAAGGGGTTCGGAGGGCAGTATTTT. Translated, it gives CASSHKGFGGQYF.